The 24 T cell receptor beta chains listed next were all sequenced from one sample in a study of T-cell reconstitution after alpha-beta-depleted transplantation in children. A library of TCRbeta sequences, prepared with unique molecular identifiers, was generated. TCRdb re-analysed the PCR reads in MiXCR, keeping a single row per CDR3 protein. The sample yields some 600,000 distinct CDR3 sequences, under 15% seen once. This sample comprised PBMCs, mostly from graft donor cells, obtained 360 days after TCRalphabeta/CD19-depleted stem cell transplant. The receptor set was obtained from a male patient between 5 and 17 years old who had a stem cell transplant for acute myeloid leukemia, so the T cells may come from the graft donor.

The chain has TRBV20-1 and TRBJ1-6, with TRBD1 matching 7 bases. The V gene end was trimmed by 0 bases and the J gene end by 3 bases; junction bases not matched to a gene: 5. Germline CDR1 and CDR2: DFQATT and SNEGSKA (reference sequence). The CDR3 runs to 16 residues. CDR3 residues: CSAREVGTVYNSPLHF. The CDR3 DNA follows: TGCAGTGCTAGAGAAGTTGGGACAGTCTATAATTCACCCCTCCACTTT.

CDR3 in amino acids: CSAREASGRSQETQYF. The CDR3 DNA follows: TGCAGTGCTAGAGAGGCTAGCGGGAGGTCCCAAGAGACCCAGTACTTC. The chain employs TRBV20-1 and TRBJ2-5; 11 bases agree with TRBD2. The germline gives CDR1 DFQATT, CDR2 SNEGSKA (reference sequence). The V segment lost 0 bases and the J segment 1 base; nucleotides outside the gene matches: 4. The CDR3 is 16 residues long.

This chain uses TRBV7-6 with TRBJ2-1; 10 nucleotides match TRBD1. V was pared by 2 bases and J by 7 bases, with 11 bases of the junction left unmatched. CDR1 SGHVS and CDR2 FNYEAQ come from the germline V gene. The CDR3 extends over 17 amino acids. The CDR3 region has the DNA TGTGCCAGCAGCTTACTGACAGGGGGCGTATTGGTGAATGAGCAGTTCTTC. It yields the protein CASSLLTGGVLVNEQFF. Looking up the rest from reference TRBV7-6 and TRBJ2-1 gives the full variable domain: GAGVSQSPRYKVTKRGQDVALRCDPISGHVSLYWYRQALGQGPEFLTYFNYEAQQDKSGLPNDRFSAERPEGSISTLTIQRTEQRDSAMYRCASSLLTGGVLVNEQFFGPGTRLTVL.

This clonotype came up many times. This chain joins TRBV18 and TRBJ2-1; 13 nucleotides agree with TRBD2. The length of the CDR3 is 19 residues. Germline assignment: CDR1 KGHSH and CDR2 LQKENI. The junction had 19 bases not matched to a gene; V was cut back by 7 bases and J by 7 bases. CDR3 DNA: TGTGCCAGCTACCGCCGGTGGACTAGCGGGAGCGTATTGGGAAATGAGCAGTTCTTC. It translates to CASYRRWTSGSVLGNEQFF.

This clonotype showed up many times. The V call is TRBV5-1, the J call TRBJ2-5; D is perhaps TRBD2 (6 bases). The V gene lost 0 bases and the J gene lost 4 bases, with 22 bases spanning the gap. The germline V gene has CDR1 SGHRS and CDR2 YFSETQ. The CDR3 loop spans 18 amino acids. The CDR3 sequence is CASSLASLAPGTLETQYF. The CDR3 DNA reads TGCGCCAGCAGCTTGGCCTCCCTAGCCCCGGGGACTTTAGAGACCCAGTACTTC.

This clonotype was seen a handful of times. The rearrangement links TRBV5-1 to TRBJ1-3; D is perhaps TRBD1 (6 bases). The CDR3 covers 16 residues. Trimming took 3 bases from V and 0 from J, leaving 13 bases between them. Germline V CDR1 and CDR2: SGHRS, YFSETQ. The CDR3 region is CASSSRGLNSGNTIYF. CDR3 DNA: TGCGCCAGCAGCTCCCGGGGGCTTAACTCTGGAAACACCATATATTTT. The full variable domain, completed using reference TRBV5-1 and TRBJ1-3, is KAGVTQTPRYLIKTRGQQVTLSCSPISGHRSVSWYQQTPGQGLQFLFEYFSETQRNKGNFPGRFSGRQFSNSRSEMNVSTLELGDSALYLCASSSRGLNSGNTIYFGEGSWLTVV.

The chain combines TRBV2 with TRBJ2-7; D possibly corresponds to TRBD2 (6 bases). Germline V gene lookup returns CDR1 SNHLY and CDR2 FYNNEI. The CDR3 is made up of 13 amino acids. V lost 5 bases and J 2 bases, leaving 10 bases between the germline ends. In DNA, the CDR3 is TGTGCCAGCAGTCTGGACTACCCCTACGAGCAGTACTTC. Translation: CASSLDYPYEQYF.

V usage is TRBV29-1 and J usage is TRBJ2-7; possible D gene TRBD2, 6 bases. The ends were cut back, 0 bases at V and 2 bases at J, with 14 bases in the middle. Germline assignment: CDR1 SQVTM and CDR2 ANQGSEA. The CDR3 extends over 15 amino acids. CDR3 nucleotide sequence: TGCAGCGTTGAAGAACGGACTACTTCAACCTACGAGCAGTACTTC. Its translation: CSVEERTTSTYEQYF.

This clonotype was seen a few times. This chain connects TRBV28 to TRBJ2-7; TRBD1 agrees at 8 bases. V shed 0 bases and J 0 bases; nucleotides not matched to a gene: 4. The germline V gene encodes CDR1 MDHEN and CDR2 SYDVKM. The CDR3 consists of 16 residues. For the CDR3, the DNA is TGTGCCAGCAGTTTATGGACAGGGGTGGACTCCTACGAGCAGTACTTC. As protein: CASSLWTGVDSYEQYF.

The sample holds a few counts of this clonotype. The CDR3 here is CATVPRYTGELFF. The DNA for the CDR3 is TGTGCCACCGTGCCCCGATACACCGGGGAGCTGTTTTTT. This chain connects TRBV10-3 to TRBJ2-2; no firm D call. Germline assignment: CDR1 ENHRY and CDR2 SYGVKD. V lost 10 bases, J lost 3 bases, and 12 bases lay in between. The CDR3 is 13 amino acids.

This clonotype appeared once. Since the CDR3 does not end with the conserved phenylalanine or tryptophan, this likely comes from a read error. It is unclear where the CDR3 begins or ends on the DNA, so no DNA is shown, and the CDR3 is as TCRdb lists it. The CDR3 sequence is CASSSPAGPLLH. The chain recombines TRBV6-6 with TRBJ2-7; the table assigns TRBD2, which was not confirmed against the DNA. The CDR3 region is 12 residues in length, termini included. Per the germline V gene, CDR1 is MNHNY and CDR2 is SVGAGI (reference sequence).

This clonotype was detected a few times. This rearrangement joins TRBV5-1 to TRBJ2-7, with 9 bases fitting TRBD1. The V gene end was trimmed by 3 bases and the J gene end by 1 base; junction bases not matched to a gene: 8. CDR1 and CDR2 (germline): SGHRS, YFSETQ. The CDR3 length is 16 residues. The CDR3 DNA reads as TGCGCCAGCAGCTCATATCGGGACAGGGTGTCCTACGAGCAGTACTTC. Its translation: CASSSYRDRVSYEQYF.

The V gene is TRBV10-3, the J gene TRBJ2-3; 9 positions agree with TRBD2. The V segment lost 6 bases and the J segment 3 bases; nucleotides outside the gene matches: 7. The CDR3 has 15 residues. Germline CDR1 is ENHRY and CDR2 is SYGVKD. CDR3 protein: CAISGSGSRTDTQYF. DNA for the CDR3: TGTGCCATCAGCGGTAGCGGGAGTCGGACAGATACGCAGTATTTT.

CDR3 region: CASSYSAGAGANVLTF. CDR3 nucleotides: TGTGCCAGCAGTTATTCGGCGGGGGCTGGGGCCAACGTCCTGACTTTC. The chain links TRBV6-5 to TRBJ2-6; TRBD2 aligns across 7 bases. CDR1 is MNHEY and CDR2 is SVGAGI in the germline V gene. This CDR3 is 16 amino acids long. With V trimmed by 3 bases and J by 2 bases, 4 bases remained unmatched.

This clonotype was recorded many times. V gene TRBV20-1 combines with J gene TRBJ2-7; D is perhaps TRBD2 (6 bases). Trimming left V 6 bases short and J 4 bases short, with 19 bases between. The CDR3 totals 14 residues. CDR1 DFQATT and CDR2 SNEGSKA come from the germline V gene (reference sequence). CDR3 in amino acids: CSAQIRDFGYEQYF. For the CDR3, the DNA is TGCAGTGCCCAGATTAGGGACTTTGGGTACGAGCAGTACTTC.

The V gene is TRBV12-3 or TRBV12-4, the J gene TRBJ2-1, with 9 bases matching TRBD1. V shed 7 bases and J 4 bases; nucleotides not matched to a gene: 11. The CDR3 spans 16 residues. CDR3 DNA sequence: TGTGCCAGCACAAGACAGGGGGGGGCGCTTTACAATGAGCAGTTCTTC. It yields the protein CASTRQGGALYNEQFF.

In its sample, this clonotype was seen many times. V gene TRBV28 combines with J gene TRBJ2-7; D might be TRBD2 (8 bases). The CDR3 covers 16 residues. Germline CDR1 and CDR2: MDHEN and SYDVKM. V was pared by 5 bases and J by 4 bases, with 21 bases between. The CDR3: CASSHRGAGERYEQYF. The DNA of the CDR3 is TGTGCCAGCAGTCACAGGGGAGCGGGAGAGCGATACGAGCAGTACTTC.

The gene calls are TRBV18 and TRBJ2-7; 7 bases agree with TRBD2. V lost 2 bases and J lost 2; bases outside the gene matches: 3. The CDR3 is made up of 14 amino acids. Germline CDR1 and CDR2: KGHSH and LQKENI. In DNA form, the CDR3 reads TGTGCCAGCTCACCAAGCGGGATCCCCTACGAGCAGTACTTC. Its translation: CASSPSGIPYEQYF.

About this clonotype: Being one base from a much bigger clone, this may be a read error. V is TRBV6-5 and J is TRBJ2-1; perhaps TRBD2 as D (6 bases). The V gene's germline CDR1 is MNHEY and CDR2 SVGAGI. The CDR3 loop spans 13 amino acids. The CDR3 spells CAGSLGLNNEQFF. CDR3 nucleotides: TGTGCCGGCAGTTTGGGACTTAACAATGAGCAGTTCTTC.

The chain recombines TRBV30 with TRBJ2-7; TRBD1 might be the D (6 bases). The length of the CDR3 is 15 residues. Trimming cost V 3 bases and J 2 bases, with 17 bases left between them. CDR1 and CDR2 from the germline V gene are GTSNPN and SVGIG (reference sequence). CDR3 protein: CAWSATLDSPYEQYF. CDR3 DNA: TGTGCCTGGAGCGCGACTCTGGACAGTCCCTACGAGCAGTACTTC.

This chain uses TRBV5-1 with TRBJ2-7; 12 positions agree with TRBD2. Germline CDR1 is SGHRS and CDR2 is YFSETQ. There are 18 residues in the CDR3. V was clipped by 6 bases and J by 4 bases; unmatched bases: 17. This chain's CDR3 is CASIGRANRTSGDYEQYF. Here the CDR3 DNA reads TGCGCCAGCATAGGAAGAGCTAATCGGACTAGCGGGGATTACGAGCAGTACTTC.

This clonotype was found a few times. The gene calls are TRBV12-3 or TRBV12-4 and TRBJ2-1; TRBD2 aligns across 10 bases. After removal of 0 bases from V and 4 bases from J, the junction contained 12 bases not matched to a gene. The CDR3 has 19 residues. The CDR3 here is CASSLASRLAGVGYNEQFF. CDR3 bases: TGTGCCAGCAGTTTAGCGAGTCGTCTAGCGGGAGTAGGGTACAATGAGCAGTTCTTC.

V and J are TRBV20-1 and TRBJ2-4; D possibly uses TRBD1 or TRBD2 (5 bases each). CDR1 is DFQATT, CDR2 SNEGSKA, per germline (reference sequence). The CDR3 is made up of 16 amino acids. The V and J ends lost 0 bases and 8 bases respectively, with 20 bases between them. Written as DNA, the CDR3 is TGCAGTGCTAGAGATATTAGCCGGGACGGTTTGTACATTCAGTACTTC. Translated: CSARDISRDGLYIQYF.

This sequence joins TRBV6-2 or TRBV6-3 and TRBJ2-1, with D unresolved. The CDR3 totals 11 residues. Germline V gives CDR1 MNHEY, CDR2 SVGEGT. The V end lost 7 bases, the J end lost 4 bases, and 5 bases lay between the germline ends. DNA of the CDR3: TGTGCCAGCAAAAGTTACAATGAGCAGTTCTTC. Its translation: CASKSYNEQFF.